This passage covers 2 T cell receptor beta chains from one sample sequenced in a study of identical twins (dated by TCRdb to about 2016). Libraries were constructed by 5' RACE. Reads for this sample came from an Illumina HiSeq 2000. TCRdb cleaned the public reads at Q25 with fastp, built clones with MiXCR and kept in-frame beta chains. CDR3 protein duplicates are merged, each entry listing the most common genes and DNA. This sample lists just over 450,000 distinct CDR3 sequences; approximately 15% were detected once. The ten most abundant clones make up more than 0.5% of the sample. These records were also assigned to another study, of yellow fever vaccine responses in identical twins.

The source material was CD4+ T cells sorted from blood. These receptor sequences come from a young woman in good health.

This clonotype was detected only a few times. This rearrangement joins TRBV7-2 to TRBJ2-7; TRBD1 matches at 7 bases. Germline CDR1 SGHTA, CDR2 FQGNSA. The CDR3 sequence is 15 residues long. The junction had 10 bases not matched to a gene; V was cut back by 5 bases and J by 3 bases. DNA for the CDR3: TGTGCCAGCAGCCACACCGGCGCAGGGGGCTACGAGCAGTACTTC. The encoded protein is CASSHTGAGGYEQYF.

The sample holds a few counts of this clonotype. This sequence joins TRBV5-1 and TRBJ2-2; D is uncertain. The length of the CDR3 is 16 residues. V dropped 0 bases and J dropped 3 bases, with 12 bases sitting between them. Germline V gives CDR1 SGHRS, CDR2 YFSETQ. CDR3 bases: TGCGCCAGCAGCTTGGAGGGCCAGGCGCACACCGGGGAGCTGTTTTTT. This gives the protein CASSLEGQAHTGELFF.